Given below is one TCR beta chain in context. Its specificity is not known. This sample is part of a study of cytotoxic CD8 clonotypes in ibrutinib-treated CLL. For the study at large: A mean of about 240,000 productive templates and more than 75,000 productive rearrangements was obtained per sample.

Depth targeted 1 in 200,000 to 1 in 1 million T cells, averaging 10x coverage per clonotype. Sequenced by immunoSEQ multiplex PCR; TCRdb stores in-frame clones only, minus some. The sample comprises 35,000 to 55,000 clones, about two thirds of which are singletons, and roughly 12% rests with the top ten. V lost 3 bases, J lost 13 bases, and 22 bases lay in between. CDR1 is KGHSH, CDR2 LQKENI, per germline. The CDR3 is made up of 15 amino acids. Regarding the study as a whole: Patients had baseline clonality above age-matched healthy donors, and this clonality moved with circulating CD8+ T-cell counts.

PBMCs that had been cryopreserved were the source of roughly 2 micrograms of genomic DNA for TCR beta libraries. The TCR originated in a human donor with chronic lymphocytic leukemia. The chain uses TRBV18 and TRBJ2-1; tentatively, D is TRBD1 or TRBD2 (5 bases each). The sample was PBMCs, taken after 12 months of ibrutinib treatment. The CDR3 DNA reads TGTGCCAGCTCACCCAGAGAGGGGTTACGCAATCATCAGTTCTTC. Its translation: CASSPREGLRNHQFF. Full variable domain (outside the CDR3, taken from reference TRBV18 and TRBJ2-1): NAGVMQNPRHLVRRRGQEARLRCSPMKGHSHVYWYRQLPEEGLKFMVYLQKENIIDESGMPKERFSAEFPKEGPSILRIQQVVRGDSAAYFCASSPREGLRNHQFFGPGTRLTVL.